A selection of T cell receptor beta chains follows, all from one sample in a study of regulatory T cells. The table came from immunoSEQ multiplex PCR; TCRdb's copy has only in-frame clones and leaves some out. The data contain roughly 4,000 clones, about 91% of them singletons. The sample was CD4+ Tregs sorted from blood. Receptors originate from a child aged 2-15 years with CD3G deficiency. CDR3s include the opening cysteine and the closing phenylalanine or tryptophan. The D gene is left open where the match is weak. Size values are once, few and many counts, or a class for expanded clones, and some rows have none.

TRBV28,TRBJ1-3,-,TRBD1,TGTGCCAGCAGGAACAGGGGGCTTGGAAACACCATATATTTT,CASRNRGLGNTIYF
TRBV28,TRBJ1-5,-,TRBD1,TGTGCCAGCAGTTCGGGACAGAGGTTTAGCAATCAGCCCCAGCATTTT,CASSSGQRFSNQPQHF
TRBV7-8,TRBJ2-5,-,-,TGTGCCAGCAGCTTAGGTCCGGCAGGGGAGACCCAGTACTTC,CASSLGPAGETQYF
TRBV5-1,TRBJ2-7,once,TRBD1,TGCGCCAGCAGCCCAGGGACAGGCTCTAGGTGGGAGCAGTACTTC,CASSPGTGSRWEQYF
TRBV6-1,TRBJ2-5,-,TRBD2,TGTGCCAGCAGCCCCGGGACTATACAAGAGACCCAGTACTTC,CASSPGTIQETQYF
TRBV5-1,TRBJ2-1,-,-,TGCGCCAGTCGAACTGGAGGCACGGGGGATGAGCAGTTCTTC,CASRTGGTGDEQFF
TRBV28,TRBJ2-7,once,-,TGTGCCAGCAGTTCAATAATCCCTAGCGAGCAGTACTTC,CASSSIIPSEQYF
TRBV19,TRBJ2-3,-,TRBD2,TGTGCCAGTAGCCCTAGCGGGAGGCCTAAAGATACGCAGTATTTT,CASSPSGRPKDTQYF
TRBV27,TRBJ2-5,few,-,TGTGCCAGCAGTTTAGGGACGGTTCAAGAGACCCAGTACTTC,CASSLGTVQETQYF
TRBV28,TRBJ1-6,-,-,TGTGCCAGCAGTTTTAAGGGAAATTCACCCCTCCACTTT,CASSFKGNSPLHF
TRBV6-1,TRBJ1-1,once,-,TGTGCCAGCAACGGTCTGGGGAGTGGTACTGAAGCTTTCTTT,CASNGLGSGTEAFF
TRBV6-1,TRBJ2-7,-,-,TGTGCCAGCTCGCGGACCACCTCCTACGAGCAGTACTTC,CASSRTTSYEQYF
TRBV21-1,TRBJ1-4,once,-,TGTGCCAGCAGCGCTCCTAAGCTACCCAGGGAGGGTAATGAAAAACTGTTTTTT,CASSAPKLPREGNEKLFF
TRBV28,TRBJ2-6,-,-,TGTGCCAGCAGTCCCGACCAGAACACCCTCTCTGGGGCCAACGTCCTGACTTTC,CASSPDQNTLSGANVLTF
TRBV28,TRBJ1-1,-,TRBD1,TGTGCCAGCAGTGGGGCCGGGACAGGGAAGATCGCTGAAGCTTTCTTT,CASSGAGTGKIAEAFF
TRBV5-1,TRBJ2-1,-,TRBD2,TGCGCCAGCAGCAGCAGCGGGAGGGGGGATGAGCAGTTCTTC,CASSSSGRGDEQFF
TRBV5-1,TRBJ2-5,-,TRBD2,TGCGCCAGCAGCCCAGGACTAGCGGGAGTATTCCTCGAGACCCAGTACTTC,CASSPGLAGVFLETQYF
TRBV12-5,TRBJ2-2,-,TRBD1,TGTGCTAGTGGACCTCGGACAGGGAACACCGGGGAGCTGTTTTTT,CASGPRTGNTGELFF
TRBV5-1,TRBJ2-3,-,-,TGCGCCAGCAGCGTGGGGACCAACACAGATACGCAGTATTTT,CASSVGTNTDTQYF